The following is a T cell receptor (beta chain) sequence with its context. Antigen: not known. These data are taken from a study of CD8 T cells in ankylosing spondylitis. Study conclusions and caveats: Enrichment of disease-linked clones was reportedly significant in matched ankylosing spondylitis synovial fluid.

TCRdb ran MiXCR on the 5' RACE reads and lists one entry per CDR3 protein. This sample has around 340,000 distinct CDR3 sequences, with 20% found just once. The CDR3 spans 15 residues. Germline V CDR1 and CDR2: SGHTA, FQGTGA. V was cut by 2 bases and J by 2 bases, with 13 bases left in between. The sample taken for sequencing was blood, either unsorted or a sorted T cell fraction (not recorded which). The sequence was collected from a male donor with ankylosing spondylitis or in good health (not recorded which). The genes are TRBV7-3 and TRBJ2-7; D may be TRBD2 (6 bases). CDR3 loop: CASSLGAGHTYEQYF. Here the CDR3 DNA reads TGTGCCAGCAGCTTAGGCGCGGGGCACACCTACGAGCAGTACTTC.